Listed below are T cell receptor beta chains from one sample, sequenced in a study of T cells after yellow fever vaccination. TCRdb re-called the 5' RACE reads with MiXCR, one entry per CDR3 protein. Seen here are about 75,000 distinct CDR3 sequences, about 7.2% observed once, and the top ten hold more than 25%. This specimen was CD8+ T cells sorted from PBMCs, taken approximately 11 days after the first yellow fever vaccination. The receptors here all came from a man aged 18 to 30 who received the YFV17D yellow fever vaccine. Both conserved end residues are part of each CDR3.

TRBV5-1	TRBJ2-7	15	CASSPSQGRSYEQYF
TRBV7-2	TRBJ2-3	15	CASTSGRGGSDTQYF
TRBV5-1	TRBJ1-2	16	CASSLAVNRANYGYTF
TRBV12-3/TRBV12-4	TRBJ2-6	18	CASSLGRGQVAGANVLTF
TRBV29-1	TRBJ2-1	12	CSVEVGIPEQFF
TRBV5-4	TRBJ2-1	14	CASSLRQGYNEQFF
TRBV24-1	TRBJ2-1	13	CATSDSAYNEQFF
TRBV6-5	TRBJ1-6	16	CASSYSGQLYNSPLHF
TRBV7-8	TRBJ2-3	16	CASSLSSGGPADTQYF
TRBV2	TRBJ1-1	13	CASSAGSGNEAFF
TRBV5-6	TRBJ2-5	15	CASSRLAGYSETQYF
TRBV12-3/TRBV12-4	TRBJ2-1	13	CASSLAGAREQFF
TRBV5-1	TRBJ2-6	18	CASRNKAGETSGANVLTF
TRBV12-3/TRBV12-4	TRBJ2-5	15	CASSSPDREGETQYF
TRBV28	TRBJ2-5	14	CASRPGMEQETQYF
TRBV25-1	TRBJ2-2	14	CASSDRGHTGELFF
TRBV4-3	TRBJ2-1	16	CASSQDGAGGYNEQFF
TRBV5-8	TRBJ2-7	15	CASSYEITGAYEQYF
TRBV20-1	TRBJ1-5	14	CSAIQAPSNQPQHF
TRBV7-9	TRBJ2-5	14	CASSPMDRPGTQYF
TRBV11-2	TRBJ2-3	18	CASSELGTPLAGGDTQYF
TRBV25-1	TRBJ2-6	19	CASHGRDSSSETGANVLTF
TRBV12-3/TRBV12-4	TRBJ1-2	13	CASSQNPPGGYTF